Below, one T cell receptor (beta chain) is given with its context. Its antigen is unknown. This sample was included in a study of OX40 agonist ivuxolimab in advanced cancers. Regarding the study as a whole: Among patients with partial responses at 0.1-3.0 mg/kg, clonal expansion was among the lowest. In general, CD8+ T cells held more expanded clones than CD4+ did, on average.

TCRdb's table, derived via immunoSEQ multiplex PCR, lists solely in-frame clones and lacks some. The repertoire holds about 98,000 clones, with 90% to 95% as singletons. Germline V gives CDR1 SGHRS, CDR2 YFSETQ. The CDR3 extends over 12 amino acids. With 5 bases removed from V and 12 bases from J, the gap between germline ends came to 15 bases. Enrollment shut out patients with autoimmune disease history or systemic immunosuppression. This TCR derives from an adult with an advanced solid tumor such as melanoma, head and neck, liver or kidney cancer. The V and J genes are TRBV5-1 and TRBJ2-1; D is unclear. This specimen was CD4+ or CD8+ T cells sorted from blood, taken in a trial of the OX40 agonist ivuxolimab. The CDR3 sequence is CASRYDLVGQFF. CDR3 in DNA: TGCGCCAGCAGATATGACTTGGTAGGGCAGTTCTTC.